The clone carrying this TCR beta chain was counted a few times. As yet, its antigen is unknown. Libraries were prepared by immunoSEQ multiplex PCR; TCRdb keeps only in-frame clonotypes and omits some of them. The repertoire holds approximately 50,000 clones, with 75% to 90% as singletons. V lost 4 bases and J lost 0; bases outside the gene matches: 13. Germline V gene lookup returns CDR1 SGHDT and CDR2 YYEEEE. The CDR3 sequence is 17 residues long. The sample originates from a study of T cell responses to AZD1222 COVID-19 vaccine. Study findings and constraints: Two AZD1222 doses significantly raised spike-specific TCR breadth and depth over controls.

The source of this sequence is an adult in good health. V usage is TRBV5-6 and J usage is TRBJ2-7; 7 bases match TRBD2. The sample was peripheral blood, taken on day 0 of MenACWY control vaccination. CDR3 coding DNA: TGTGCCAGCAGCGACTTAAGGGCGGGAGACCTCTCCTACGAGCAGTACTTC. Its protein is CASSDLRAGDLSYEQYF.